This T cell receptor beta chain was captured by sequencing in a study of shared clonotypes between healthy human individuals. TCRdb keeps only in-frame clones here, not all; method: immunoSEQ multiplex PCR. The sample records about 1,500,000 clones, around 97% being singletons. General observations from the study: Represented diversity, genetic and exposure-history alike, was limited by few donors. It was observed that approximately 5% of naive CD4 clonotypes were shared across a handful of donors. It was the non-shared clonotypes that had lower generation probabilities than clonotypes shared by all four donors.

Per germline, CDR1 MNHEY and CDR2 SVGAGI. Trimming shortened V by 5 bases and J by 2 bases, and 12 bases separated the two germline ends. The CDR3 spans 14 residues. A CD45RA-negative memory subset and a CD45RA+ naive subset were separated from the CD4+ cells. Notes on this clone: Its antigen is currently unknown.

The V and J genes are TRBV6-5 and TRBJ1-2; possibly TRBD1 for D (6 bases). The origin of this receptor is a man aged 25 to 45 in good health. The sequencing sample was made of naive CD4+ T cells sorted from blood. The subset is: CD45RA+ positively selected. The CDR3 sequence: CASSNIQGNYGYTF. CDR3 nucleotides: TGTGCCAGCAGTAACATACAGGGAAACTATGGCTACACCTTC.